This TCR beta chain was obtained from a study of blood T cell repertoires in COVID-19. The wider study: Samples of COVID-19 (acute and convalescent) were obtained from the United States, Italy and Spain.

Original processing methods: Counts of nucleated cells, estimated from reference gene primer amplification, were obtained. Data came from immunoSEQ multiplex PCR; TCRdb stores just in-frame clones and leaves some out. V and J calls and clone size follow that table, whereas D and trimming were derived from the DNA. The profile shows about 280,000 clones, 88% of them singletons. Germline V gene lookup returns CDR1 KGHSH and CDR2 LQKENI. Trimming removed 0 bases from V and 8 bases from J; junction bases left unmatched: 5. The CDR3 is 16 amino acids. The receptor comes from a woman in her 30s with COVID-19, enrolled during active disease. The sequenced sample was peripheral blood. The V call is TRBV18, the J call TRBJ2-1; 12 positions agree with TRBD2. The CDR3 spells CASSPPSSGRVDEQFF. The CDR3, as DNA: TGTGCCAGCTCACCACCGTCTAGCGGGAGGGTCGATGAGCAGTTCTTC. Filled out from reference TRBV18 and TRBJ2-1, the complete variable domain reads NAGVMQNPRHLVRRRGQEARLRCSPMKGHSHVYWYRQLPEEGLKFMVYLQKENIIDESGMPKERFSAEFPKEGPSILRIQQVVRGDSAAYFCASSPPSSGRVDEQFFGPGTRLTVL.